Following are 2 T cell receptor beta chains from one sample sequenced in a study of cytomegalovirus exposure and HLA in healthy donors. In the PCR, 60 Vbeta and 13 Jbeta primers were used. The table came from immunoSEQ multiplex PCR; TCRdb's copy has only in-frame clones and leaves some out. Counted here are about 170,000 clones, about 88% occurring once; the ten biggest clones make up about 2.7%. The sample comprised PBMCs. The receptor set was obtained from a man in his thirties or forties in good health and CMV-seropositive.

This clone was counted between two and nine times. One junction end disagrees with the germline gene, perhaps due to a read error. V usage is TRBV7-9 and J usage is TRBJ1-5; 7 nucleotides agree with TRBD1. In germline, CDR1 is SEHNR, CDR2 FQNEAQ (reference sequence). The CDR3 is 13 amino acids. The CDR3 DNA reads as TGTTCCAGCAGCTCCCAGGGGGATCAGCCCCAGCATTTT. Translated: CSSSSQGDQPQHF.

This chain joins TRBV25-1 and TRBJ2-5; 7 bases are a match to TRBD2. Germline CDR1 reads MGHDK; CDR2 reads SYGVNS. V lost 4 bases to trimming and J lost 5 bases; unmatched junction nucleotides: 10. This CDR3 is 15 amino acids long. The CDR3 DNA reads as TGTGCCAGCAGTGCGCGGGCGGGAGTGAGGGAGACCCAGTACTTC. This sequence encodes CASSARAGVRETQYF. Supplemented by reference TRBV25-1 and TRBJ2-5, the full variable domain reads EADIYQTPRYLVIGTGKKITLECSQTMGHDKMYWYQQDPGMELHLIHYSYGVNSTEKGDLSSESTVSRIRTEHFPLTLESARPSHTSQYLCASSARAGVRETQYFGPGTRLLVL.